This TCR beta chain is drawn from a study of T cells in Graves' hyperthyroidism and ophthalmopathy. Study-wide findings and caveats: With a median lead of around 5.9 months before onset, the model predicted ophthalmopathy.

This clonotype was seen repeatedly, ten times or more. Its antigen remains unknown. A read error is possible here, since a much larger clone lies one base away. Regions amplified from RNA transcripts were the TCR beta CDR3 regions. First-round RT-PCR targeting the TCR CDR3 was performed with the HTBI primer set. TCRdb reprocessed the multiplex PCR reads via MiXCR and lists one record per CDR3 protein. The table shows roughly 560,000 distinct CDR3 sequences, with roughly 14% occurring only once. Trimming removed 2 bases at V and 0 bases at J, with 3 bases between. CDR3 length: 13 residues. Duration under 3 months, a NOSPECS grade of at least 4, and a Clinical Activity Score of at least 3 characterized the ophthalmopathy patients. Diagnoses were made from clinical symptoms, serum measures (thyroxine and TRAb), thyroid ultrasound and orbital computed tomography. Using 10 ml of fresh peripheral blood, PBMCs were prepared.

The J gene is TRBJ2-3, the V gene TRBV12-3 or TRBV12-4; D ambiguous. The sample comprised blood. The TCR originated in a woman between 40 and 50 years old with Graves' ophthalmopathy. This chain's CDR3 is CASSLPSTDTQYF. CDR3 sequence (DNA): TGTGCCAGCAGTTTACCTAGCACAGATACGCAGTATTTT.